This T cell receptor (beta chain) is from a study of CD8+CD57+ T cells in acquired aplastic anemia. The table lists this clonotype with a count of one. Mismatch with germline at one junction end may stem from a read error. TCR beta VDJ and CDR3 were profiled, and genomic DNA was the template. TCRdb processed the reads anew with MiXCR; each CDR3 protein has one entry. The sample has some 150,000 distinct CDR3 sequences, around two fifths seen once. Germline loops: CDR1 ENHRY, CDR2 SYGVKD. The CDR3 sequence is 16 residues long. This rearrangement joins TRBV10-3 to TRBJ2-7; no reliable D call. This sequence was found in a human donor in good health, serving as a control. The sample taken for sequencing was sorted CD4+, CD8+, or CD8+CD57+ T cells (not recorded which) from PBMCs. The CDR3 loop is CAISESGTVLTYVQYF. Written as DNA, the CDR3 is TGTGCCATCAGTGAGTCGGGAACAGTACTCACCTACGTGCAGTACTTC.